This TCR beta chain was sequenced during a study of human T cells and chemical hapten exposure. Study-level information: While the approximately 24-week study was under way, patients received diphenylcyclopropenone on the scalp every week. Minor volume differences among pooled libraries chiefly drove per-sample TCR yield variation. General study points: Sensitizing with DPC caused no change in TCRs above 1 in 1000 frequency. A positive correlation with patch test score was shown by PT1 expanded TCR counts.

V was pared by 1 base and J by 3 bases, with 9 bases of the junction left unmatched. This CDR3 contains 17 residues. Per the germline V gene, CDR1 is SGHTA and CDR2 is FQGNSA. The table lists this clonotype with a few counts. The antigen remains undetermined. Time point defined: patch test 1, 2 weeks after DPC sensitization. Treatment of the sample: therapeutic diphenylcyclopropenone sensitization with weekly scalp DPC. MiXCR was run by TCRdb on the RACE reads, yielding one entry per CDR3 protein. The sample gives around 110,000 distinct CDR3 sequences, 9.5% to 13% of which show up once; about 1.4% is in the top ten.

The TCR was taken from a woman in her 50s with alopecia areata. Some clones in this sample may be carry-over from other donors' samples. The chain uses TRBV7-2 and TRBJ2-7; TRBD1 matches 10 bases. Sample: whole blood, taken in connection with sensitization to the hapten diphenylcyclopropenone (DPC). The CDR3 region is CASSLVSPGTGDYEQYF. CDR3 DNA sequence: TGTGCCAGCAGCTTAGTTTCTCCCGGGACAGGGGACTACGAGCAGTACTTC. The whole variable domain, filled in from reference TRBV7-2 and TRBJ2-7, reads GAGVSQSPSNKVTEKGKDVELRCDPISGHTALYWYRQSLGQGLEFLIYFQGNSAPDKSGLPSDRFSAERTGGSVSTLTIQRTQQEDSAVYLCASSLVSPGTGDYEQYFGPGTRLTVT.